These 27 T cell receptor beta chains originate from one sample sequenced in a study of blood T cells in healthy people across ages. A second about 7 to 12 cycle PCR used barcoded and J-beta primers. TCRdb ran MiXCR on the 5' RACE reads and lists one entry per CDR3 protein. The data show hundreds of thousands of distinct CDR3 sequences, around 48% seen once. Sample: blood. These receptor sequences come from a man aged 25-40 years in good health.

This clonotype was seen a handful of times. This chain uses TRBV20-1 with TRBJ2-7; D is possibly TRBD1 (5 bases). The V and J ends lost 0 bases and 0 bases respectively, with 9 bases between them. Germline V lookup: CDR1 DFQATT, CDR2 SNEGSKA (reference sequence). The CDR3 spans 14 residues. For the CDR3, the DNA is TGCAGTGCTAGAGATCACAGGTACTCCTACGAGCAGTACTTC. As protein: CSARDHRYSYEQYF.

This sequence joins TRBV6-5 and TRBJ2-5, with 13 bases lining up with TRBD2. The CDR3 runs to 18 residues. Unmatched junction bases numbered 7, after V lost 2 bases and J lost 1 base. Per germline, CDR1 MNHEY and CDR2 SVGAGI. CDR3 protein: CASSYPKTSGGPQETQYF. CDR3 bases: TGTGCCAGCAGTTACCCAAAGACTAGCGGGGGGCCCCAAGAGACCCAGTACTTC.

The V and J genes are TRBV20-1 and TRBJ2-5; D is uncertain. CDR3 size: 14 residues. The V end was cut by 1 base, the J end by 11 bases, with 20 bases between. Germline CDR1 is DFQATT and CDR2 is SNEGSKA (reference sequence). The CDR3 DNA sequence: TGCAGTGCTAGAGCCGGCAGCACCTACAATGAGCAGTACTTC. As protein: CSARAGSTYNEQYF.

V is TRBV7-8 and J is TRBJ2-2; 8 positions match TRBD2. CDR1 SGHVS and CDR2 FQNEAQ come from the germline V gene. CDR3 length: 15 residues. V gave up 3 bases and J gave up 7 bases; unmatched junction bases: 7. The CDR3 DNA sequence: TGTGCCAGCAGCTTGGCCGCGGGGGGAATCGGGGAGCTGTTTTTT. Translated: CASSLAAGGIGELFF.

J is TRBJ2-3 and V is TRBV6-5; 7 bases are a match to TRBD2. The CDR3 runs 15 residues. Germline loops: CDR1 MNHEY, CDR2 SVGAGI. V lost 6 bases to trimming and J lost 1 base; unmatched junction nucleotides: 7. The CDR3 DNA is TGTGCCAGCAGCCCCCAGAGCGGGGGCACAGATACGCAGTATTTT. The encoded protein is CASSPQSGGTDTQYF.

This clonotype was counted once. V and J are TRBV12-3 or TRBV12-4 and TRBJ1-4, with D possibly being TRBD1 (6 bases). The CDR3 contains 15 residues. V was cut by 4 bases and J by 8 bases, with 17 bases left in between. The CDR3 is CASSYRESFPEKLFF. Here the CDR3 DNA reads TGTGCCAGCAGTTACAGGGAGAGCTTCCCCGAAAAACTGTTTTTT.

The CDR3 sequence is CASSESVKTYEQYF. CDR3 DNA: TGTGCCAGCAGTGAATCGGTAAAGACCTACGAGCAGTACTTC. The rearrangement links TRBV6-1 to TRBJ2-7; no clear D gene. The CDR3 runs to 14 residues. The germline V and J ends were trimmed by 2 bases and 2 bases, with 10 bases remaining between them. Germline lookup yields CDR1 MNHNS and CDR2 SASEGT.

This clonotype was recorded a few times. The gene calls are TRBV29-1 and TRBJ2-7; D call uncertain. This CDR3 contains 13 residues. The V gene lost 3 bases and the J gene lost 2 bases, with 11 bases spanning the gap. Looked up from germline, CDR1 is SQVTM and CDR2 is ANQGSEA. The CDR3 nucleotides read TGCAGCGTTGAGGGCCCCAGAACCTACGAGCAGTACTTC. As protein: CSVEGPRTYEQYF.

This clonotype occurred a few times. The CDR3 DNA follows: TGTGCCAGCAGTTTAGGGTCAACTTTCTACAATGAGCAGTTCTTC. This codes for CASSLGSTFYNEQFF. The J gene is TRBJ2-1, the V gene TRBV12-3 or TRBV12-4; D gene unclear. V lost 1 base and J 3 bases, leaving 10 bases between the germline ends. The CDR3 sequence is 15 residues long.

This chain uses TRBV5-1 with TRBJ1-6; TRBD1 aligns across 9 bases. The germline V gene encodes CDR1 SGHRS and CDR2 YFSETQ. The CDR3 totals 18 residues. The V segment lost 4 bases and the J segment 7 bases; nucleotides outside the gene matches: 15. The CDR3 loop is CASSRRTGEFSKNSPLHF. CDR3 DNA: TGCGCCAGCAGCCGCAGGACAGGGGAGTTCTCCAAAAATTCACCCCTCCACTTT.

Details on this clonotype: A much larger clone is a single base away; this may be a read error. CDR3 in DNA: TGTGCCAGCGGCCAAGATGGGATTTATGGCTACACCTTC. Protein: CASGQDGIYGYTF. This chain joins TRBV3-1 and TRBJ1-2; D is unclear. This CDR3 spans 13 amino acids. CDR1 LGHDT and CDR2 YNNKEL come from the germline V gene (reference sequence).

This rearrangement joins TRBV7-9 to TRBJ2-7; D is perhaps TRBD1 or TRBD2 (5 bases each). The germline V gene has CDR1 SEHNR and CDR2 FQNEAQ (reference sequence). V lost 3 bases and J 3 bases, leaving 15 bases between the germline ends. The CDR3 is 15 residues long. In DNA form, the CDR3 reads TGTGCCAGCAGCTTGAGGGGCGGTGAAATCTACGAGCAGTACTTC. Protein: CASSLRGGEIYEQYF.

J is TRBJ1-4 and V is TRBV3-1; 10 bases align to TRBD1. J lost 9 bases, V lost 5 bases, and 6 bases had no gene match. Germline loops: CDR1 LGHDT, CDR2 YNNKEL (reference sequence). This CDR3 contains 14 residues. The CDR3 region has the DNA TGTGCCAGCAGCACCGGGACAGGGGTAAAAAAACTGTTTTTT. This translates into CASSTGTGVKKLFF.

This clonotype was observed a handful of times. The chain uses TRBV12-3 or TRBV12-4 and TRBJ2-1; D is possibly TRBD2 (6 bases). The CDR3 is made up of 14 amino acids. V lost 6 bases to trimming and J lost 3 bases, with 12 bases between them. CDR3: CASSGGVRYNEQFF. The CDR3 DNA reads as TGTGCCAGCAGCGGCGGGGTCCGCTACAATGAGCAGTTCTTC.

CDR3 sequence (DNA): TGTGCCTCCCCGGCCAGTTTGAACACTGAAGCTTTCTTT. It is translated as CASPASLNTEAFF. The V gene is TRBV7-2, the J gene TRBJ1-1; no clear D gene. This CDR3 contains 13 residues. The germline V gene has CDR1 SGHTA and CDR2 FQGNSA. V lost 11 bases to trimming and J lost 0 bases, with 13 bases between them.

This clonotype occurred a few times. The CDR3 loop is CASSYSATELHTQYF. The DNA for the CDR3 is TGTGCCAGCAGTTACTCGGCGACGGAGCTACATACGCAGTATTTT. The V call is TRBV6-5, the J call TRBJ2-3; no reliable D call. The V gene's germline CDR1 is MNHEY and CDR2 SVGAGI. This CDR3 region has 15 residues. The germline V and J ends were trimmed by 0 bases and 7 bases, with 14 bases remaining between them.

This clonotype appeared a single time. This chain uses TRBV11-2 with TRBJ2-5, with D unresolved. Germline lookup yields CDR1 SGHAT and CDR2 FQNNGV. The CDR3 spans 13 residues. The germline V and J ends were trimmed by 5 bases and 1 base, with 8 bases remaining between them. CDR3 in DNA: TGTGCCAGCAGCCCTCGGTTCCAAGAGACCCAGTACTTC. Translation gives CASSPRFQETQYF.

This clonotype appeared a few times. The V call is TRBV24-1, the J call TRBJ2-6; D is perhaps TRBD1 (6 bases). The CDR3 is 16 amino acids. V lost 3 bases and J 2 bases, leaving 10 bases between the germline ends. Germline V gives CDR1 KGHDR, CDR2 SFDVKD. Here the CDR3 DNA reads TGTGCCACCAGTGATCACGCAGGGGCTGGGGCCAACGTCCTGACTTTC. This translates into CATSDHAGAGANVLTF.

This clonotype has a handful of counts. The chain employs TRBV9 and TRBJ1-4; D is unclear. The ends were cut back, 4 bases at V and 0 bases at J, with 10 bases in the middle. Germline V gene sequence: CDR1 SGDLS, CDR2 YYNGEE. CDR3 length equals 15 residues. The CDR3 nucleotides are TGTGCCAGCAGCCCAGACACCGCAACTAATGAAAAACTGTTTTTT. Protein sequence: CASSPDTATNEKLFF.

There are many counts of this clonotype. This chain connects TRBV20-1 to TRBJ1-5; 11 nucleotides match TRBD1. The junction had 8 bases not matched to a gene; V was cut back by 5 bases and J by 5 bases. This CDR3 is built from 15 residues. CDR1 is DFQATT and CDR2 is SNEGSKA in the germline V gene (reference sequence). CDR3 in DNA: TGCAGTGCTTACGCCGGGACAGGGGGATATCAGCCCCAGCATTTT. As protein: CSAYAGTGGYQPQHF.

The chain carries TRBV10-3 and TRBJ2-7; perhaps TRBD2 as D (6 bases). Per germline, CDR1 ENHRY and CDR2 SYGVKD. Trimming shortened V by 6 bases and J by 6 bases, and 24 bases separated the two germline ends. The CDR3 totals 16 residues. The CDR3 loop is CAISLTGSGELSEQYF. DNA of the CDR3: TGTGCCATCAGCCTGACCGGGAGCGGAGAATTATCCGAGCAGTACTTC.

The sample holds a few counts of this clonotype. Here the CDR3 DNA reads TGTGCCAGCAGCCCCTGGGACTACCAGCCCCAGCATTTT. The encoded protein is CASSPWDYQPQHF. This chain links TRBV7-2 with TRBJ1-5, with D possibly TRBD1 on 5 matching bases. This CDR3 is built from 13 residues. Germline V gives CDR1 SGHTA, CDR2 FQGNSA. V lost 5 bases, J lost 7 bases, and 12 bases lay in between. Variable domain in full (rest from reference TRBV7-2 and TRBJ1-5): GAGVSQSPSNKVTEKGKDVELRCDPISGHTALYWYRQSLGQGLEFLIYFQGNSAPDKSGLPSDRFSAERTGGSVSTLTIQRTQQEDSAVYLCASSPWDYQPQHFGDGTRLSIL.

This clonotype showed up just once. The chain couples TRBV29-1 to TRBJ2-7; D gene ambiguous. V lost 7 bases and J 7 bases, leaving 23 bases between the germline ends. The CDR3 consists of 14 residues. Per the germline V gene, CDR1 is SQVTM and CDR2 is ANQGSEA. The CDR3 coding sequence is TGCAGCGCCACGAACGGGCATGGAATTGGGGAGCAGTACTTC. It codes for CSATNGHGIGEQYF.

There are a few counts of this clonotype. CDR3 amino acids: CASRFPRGDTQYF. The CDR3 nucleotides are TGTGCCAGCAGGTTCCCTCGGGGCGATACGCAGTATTTT. The V gene is TRBV11-2, the J gene TRBJ2-3; the D gene could be TRBD1 or TRBD2 (5 bases each). The V end lost 6 bases, the J end lost 6 bases, and 13 bases lay between the germline ends. Germline V gene sequence: CDR1 SGHAT, CDR2 FQNNGV. The CDR3 totals 13 residues.

The gene calls are TRBV27 and TRBJ1-2, with 7 bases aligning to TRBD1. Germline V gene data show CDR1 as MNHEY and CDR2 as SMNVEV (reference sequence). J was trimmed by 8 bases and V by 8 bases; bases with no gene match: 14. CDR3 length: 14 residues. The CDR3 here is CASSNGDRVGGYTF. CDR3 DNA: TGTGCCAGCTCAAACGGCGACAGGGTAGGGGGCTACACCTTC.

The chain couples TRBV27 to TRBJ2-7; D is undetermined. The V end lost 0 bases, the J end lost 0 bases, and 9 bases lay between the germline ends. The CDR3 is made up of 15 amino acids. CDR1 and CDR2 (germline): MNHEY, SMNVEV (reference sequence). The CDR3 sequence: CASSLSGISSYEQYF. The CDR3 bases are TGTGCCAGCAGTTTATCAGGGATTAGCTCCTACGAGCAGTACTTC.

The rearrangement joins TRBV11-1 to TRBJ2-4; no definite D call. Trimming removed 0 bases at V and 0 bases at J, with 9 bases between. CDR1 and CDR2 (germline): SGHAT, FQDESV (reference sequence). The CDR3 runs 16 residues. This CDR3 reads CASSLARLVAKNIQYF. CDR3 DNA: TGTGCCAGCAGCTTAGCGCGATTAGTAGCCAAAAACATTCAGTACTTC.